The 10 T cell receptor beta chains reported below all come from one sample, sequenced in a study of identical twins. Each CDR3 protein gets one entry after TCRdb re-called the 5' RACE reads with MiXCR. The sample shows 640,000 or so distinct CDR3 sequences, approximately 6% of them seen only once. Material: naive T cells sorted from blood. The origin of the receptors is a man between 18 and 35 years old in good health.

This clonotype occurred many times. DNA of the CDR3: TGCAGTGCTAGAGATCCGAGCCTCTCCATAGCGCCGGGTTTAGAGACCCAGTACTTC. This translates into CSARDPSLSIAPGLETQYF. The rearrangement uses TRBV20-1 and TRBJ2-5, with a possible D match to TRBD2 (5 bases). Germline CDR1 reads DFQATT; CDR2 reads SNEGSKA (reference sequence). V lost 0 bases and J lost 4, with 27 bases in between. The length of the CDR3 is 19 residues.

This clonotype was seen at least ten times. The chain carries TRBV6-5 and TRBJ2-5; D remains ambiguous. V dropped 2 bases and J dropped 2 bases, with 18 bases sitting between them. The germline V gene encodes CDR1 MNHEY and CDR2 SVGAGI. The CDR3 extends over 17 amino acids. The CDR3 region is CASSYGPSLGIQETQYF. The DNA for the CDR3 is TGTGCCAGCAGTTACGGTCCTTCCCTTGGGATTCAAGAGACCCAGTACTTC.

This clonotype was counted many times. The chain links TRBV6-2 or TRBV6-3 to TRBJ1-4; D unclear. The CDR3 length is 12 residues. The germline V gene has CDR1 MNHEY and CDR2 SVGEGT. Between the trimmed V and J ends, which lost 10 bases and 5 bases, there was a span of 11 bases. The CDR3: CATVAENEKLFF. Here the CDR3 DNA reads TGTGCCACCGTCGCGGAGAATGAAAAACTGTTTTTT.

The gene calls are TRBV2 and TRBJ2-3; TRBD2 agrees at 13 bases. This CDR3 spans 16 amino acids. Per germline, CDR1 SNHLY and CDR2 FYNNEI. The V segment lost 5 bases and the J segment 11 bases; nucleotides outside the gene matches: 13. Here the CDR3 DNA reads TGTGCCAGCAGTTTCTCCGGACTAGCGGGAGACCCCGGGCAGTATTTT. This translates into CASSFSGLAGDPGQYF. Filled out from reference TRBV2 and TRBJ2-3, the complete variable domain reads EPEVTQTPSHQVTQMGQEVILRCVPISNHLYFYWYRQILGQKVEFLVSFYNNEISEKSEIFDDQFSVERPDGSNFTLKIRSTKLEDSAMYFCASSFSGLAGDPGQYFGPGTRLTVL.

Only a few counts were recorded for this clonotype. The chain is built from TRBV3-1 and TRBJ2-7; tentatively, D is TRBD1 (6 bases). This CDR3 has 15 residues. CDR1 and CDR2 (germline): LGHDT, YNNKEL (reference sequence). Trimming removed 3 bases at V and 4 bases at J, with 16 bases between. The CDR3 region is CASSHPSVGGYEQYF. In DNA form, the CDR3 reads TGTGCCAGCAGCCACCCCAGCGTAGGGGGATACGAGCAGTACTTC.

This clonotype was observed at least ten times. This chain connects TRBV24-1 to TRBJ1-5; unclear D gene. This CDR3 has 14 amino acids. V lost 2 bases and J 4 bases, leaving 8 bases between the germline ends. The V gene's germline CDR1 is KGHDR and CDR2 SFDVKD. As DNA, the CDR3 is TGTGCCACCAGTGATTACGGGGTGAATCAGCCCCAGCATTTT. Translating it yields CATSDYGVNQPQHF.

The J gene is TRBJ1-5, the V gene TRBV7-8, with 8 nucleotides matching TRBD1. V was pared by 5 bases and J by 0 bases, with 9 bases of the junction left unmatched. The CDR3 sequence is 17 residues long. Germline lookup yields CDR1 SGHVS and CDR2 FQNEAQ. CDR3: CASSDTWTGTSNQPQHF. CDR3 in DNA: TGTGCCAGCAGCGATACGTGGACAGGGACTAGCAATCAGCCCCAGCATTTT.

The V and J genes are TRBV30 and TRBJ1-2; D call uncertain. This CDR3 has 12 amino acids. V shed 4 bases and J shed 0 bases, with 6 bases lying between them. Germline CDR1 reads GTSNPN; CDR2 reads SVGIG (reference sequence). DNA of the CDR3: TGTGCCTGGAACCAGGCTAACTATGGCTACACCTTC. This translates into CAWNQANYGYTF.

A few counts support this clonotype. This chain links TRBV20-1 with TRBJ1-2, with D unclear. This CDR3 is built from 13 residues. From germline, CDR1 is DFQATT and CDR2 SNEGSKA (reference sequence). V was trimmed by 6 bases and J by 5 bases, leaving 16 bases between them. As DNA, the CDR3 is TGCAGTGCCTATGGATCGGTCTCATATGGCTACACCTTC. Translation gives CSAYGSVSYGYTF.

This clonotype came up a few times. V usage is TRBV7-2 and J usage is TRBJ2-3; D remains unclear. There are 15 residues in the CDR3. The V end lost 2 bases, the J end lost 6 bases, and 15 bases lay between the germline ends. Germline V gives CDR1 SGHTA, CDR2 FQGNSA. The CDR3 is CASSLSPAVGDTQYF. Here the CDR3 DNA reads TGTGCCAGCAGCTTATCCCCAGCAGTGGGGGATACGCAGTATTTT.